Sequencing of this TCR beta chain was carried out in a study of blood T cell repertoires in COVID-19. This CDR3 spans 16 amino acids. Germline V gene lookup returns CDR1 SEHNR and CDR2 FQNEAQ (reference sequence). After removal of 2 bases from V and 0 bases from J, the junction contained 4 bases not matched to a gene. The method was immunoSEQ multiplex PCR; TCRdb's version includes in-frame clones alone and lacks a portion of them. The sample lists about 180,000 clones; 80% to 90% were seen once. The gene calls are TRBV7-9 and TRBJ2-3, with TRBD2 matching over 8 bases. The source of this sequence is a woman older than 75 with COVID-19, enrolled during active disease. The sequencing sample was made of peripheral blood. Written as DNA, the CDR3 is TGTGCCAGCAGCTTAATAGCGGGGAGCAGCACAGATACGCAGTATTTT. This codes for CASSLIAGSSTDTQYF.